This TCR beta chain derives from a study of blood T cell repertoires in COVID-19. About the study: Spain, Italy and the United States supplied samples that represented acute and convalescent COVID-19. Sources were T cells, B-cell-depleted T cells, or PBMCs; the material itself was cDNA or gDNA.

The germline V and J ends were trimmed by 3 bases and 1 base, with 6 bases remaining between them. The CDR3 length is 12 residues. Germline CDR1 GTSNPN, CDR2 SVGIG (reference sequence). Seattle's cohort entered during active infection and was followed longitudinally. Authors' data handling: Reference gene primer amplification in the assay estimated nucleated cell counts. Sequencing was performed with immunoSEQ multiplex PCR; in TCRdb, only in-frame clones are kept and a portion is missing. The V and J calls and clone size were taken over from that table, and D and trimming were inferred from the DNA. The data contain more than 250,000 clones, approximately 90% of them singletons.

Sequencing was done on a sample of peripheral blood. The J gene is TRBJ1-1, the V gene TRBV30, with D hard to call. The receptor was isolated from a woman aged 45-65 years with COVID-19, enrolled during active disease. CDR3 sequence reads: CAWRAPNTEAFF. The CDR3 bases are TGTGCCTGGAGAGCCCCGAACACTGAAGCTTTCTTT.